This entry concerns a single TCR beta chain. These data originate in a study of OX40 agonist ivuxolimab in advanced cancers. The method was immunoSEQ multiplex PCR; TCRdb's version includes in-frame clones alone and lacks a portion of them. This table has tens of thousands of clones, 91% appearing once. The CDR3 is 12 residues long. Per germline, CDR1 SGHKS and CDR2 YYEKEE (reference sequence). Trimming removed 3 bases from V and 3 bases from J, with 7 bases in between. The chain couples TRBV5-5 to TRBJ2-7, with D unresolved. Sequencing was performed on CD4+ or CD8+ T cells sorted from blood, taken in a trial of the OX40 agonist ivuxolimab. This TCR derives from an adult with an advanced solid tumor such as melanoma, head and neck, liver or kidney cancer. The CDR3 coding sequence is TGTGCCAGCAGCTACACCAGCTACGAGCAGTACTTC. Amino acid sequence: CASSYTSYEQYF.